This T cell receptor (beta chain) was recorded in a study of T-cell reconstitution after alpha-beta-depleted transplantation in children. Study conclusions and caveats: The origin of high day-60 TCRbeta diversity in some patients lay in surviving recipient T cells and thymic progenitors.

This clonotype was picked up many times. Its antigen is undetermined. Germline V gives CDR1 SGHDT, CDR2 YYEEEE. V dropped 7 bases and J dropped 1 base, with 15 bases sitting between them. This CDR3 is built from 14 residues. Molecular barcoding with unique molecular identifiers was used for the TCRbeta library. TCRdb re-called the PCR reads with MiXCR, one entry per CDR3 protein. There are about 260,000 distinct CDR3 sequences in the sample; around 7.8% occur only once, and roughly 6% lies in the top ten. The chain has TRBV5-6 and TRBJ2-7, with D perhaps matching TRBD1 (6 bases). This TCR was recovered from a male patient aged 5 to 17 who had a stem cell transplant for acute lymphoblastic leukemia, so the T cells may come from the graft donor. The sample here was PBMCs, mostly from graft donor cells, taken 180 days after TCRalphabeta/CD19-depleted stem cell transplant. CDR3 DNA: TGTGCCAGCGGCAGGGGTCTTAAGTCCTACGAGCAGTACTTC. It encodes CASGRGLKSYEQYF. The full variable domain, in which reference TRBV5-6 and TRBJ2-7 provide the parts outside the CDR3, is DAGVTQSPTHLIKTRGQQVTLRCSPKSGHDTVSWYQQALGQGPQFIFQYYEEEERQRGNFPDRFSGHQFPNYSSELNVNALLLGDSALYLCASGRGLKSYEQYFGPGTRLTVT.